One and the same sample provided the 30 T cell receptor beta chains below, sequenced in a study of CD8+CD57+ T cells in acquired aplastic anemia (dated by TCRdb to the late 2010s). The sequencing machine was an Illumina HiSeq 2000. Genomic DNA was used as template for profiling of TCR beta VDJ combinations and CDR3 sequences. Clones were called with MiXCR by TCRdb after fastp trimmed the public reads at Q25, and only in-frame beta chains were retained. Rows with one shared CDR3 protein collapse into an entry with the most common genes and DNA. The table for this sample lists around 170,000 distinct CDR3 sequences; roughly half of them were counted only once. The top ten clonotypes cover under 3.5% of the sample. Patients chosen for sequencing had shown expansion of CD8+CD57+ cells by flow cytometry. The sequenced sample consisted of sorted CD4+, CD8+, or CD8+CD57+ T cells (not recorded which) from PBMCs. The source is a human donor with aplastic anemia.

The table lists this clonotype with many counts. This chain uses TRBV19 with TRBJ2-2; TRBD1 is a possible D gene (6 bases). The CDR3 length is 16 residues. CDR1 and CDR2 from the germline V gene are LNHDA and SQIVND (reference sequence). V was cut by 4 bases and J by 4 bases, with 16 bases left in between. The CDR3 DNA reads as TGTGCCAGTAGTACAGTCCGGGACACCTCCACCGGGGAGCTGTTTTTT. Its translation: CASSTVRDTSTGELFF.

The CDR3 loop reads CATSLLPKDSPLHF. The CDR3 DNA is TGTGCCACCAGTTTACTTCCGAAAGATTCACCCCTCCACTTT. The chain recombines TRBV24-1 with TRBJ1-6; D is unclear. Germline V gene sequence: CDR1 KGHDR, CDR2 SFDVKD. The CDR3 is made up of 14 amino acids. V lost 6 bases and J lost 8, with 13 bases in between.

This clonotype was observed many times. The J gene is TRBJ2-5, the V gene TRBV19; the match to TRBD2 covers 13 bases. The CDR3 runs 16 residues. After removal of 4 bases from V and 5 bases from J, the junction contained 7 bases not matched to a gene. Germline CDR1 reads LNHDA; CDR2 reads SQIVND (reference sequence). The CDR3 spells CASSRGLAGVGETQYF. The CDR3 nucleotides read TGTGCCAGTAGTAGAGGACTAGCGGGGGTGGGGGAGACCCAGTACTTC.

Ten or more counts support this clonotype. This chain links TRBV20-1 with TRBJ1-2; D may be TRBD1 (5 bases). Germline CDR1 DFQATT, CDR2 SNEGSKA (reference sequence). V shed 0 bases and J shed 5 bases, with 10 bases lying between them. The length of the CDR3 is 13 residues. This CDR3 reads CSARDGGGYGYTF. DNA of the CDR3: TGCAGTGCTAGAGACGGGGGGGGATATGGCTACACCTTC.

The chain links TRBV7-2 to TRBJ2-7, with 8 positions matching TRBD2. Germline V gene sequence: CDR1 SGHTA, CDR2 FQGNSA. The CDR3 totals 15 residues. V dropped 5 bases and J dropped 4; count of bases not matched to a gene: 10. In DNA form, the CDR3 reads TGTGCCAGCAGCGCCACTCCCGAGCGGGGGTACGAGCAGTACTTC. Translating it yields CASSATPERGYEQYF.

The CDR3 is CATSDRPLQIPNSPLHF. CDR3 DNA: TGTGCCACCAGTGACCGCCCACTACAGATACCTAATTCACCCCTCCACTTT. The J gene is TRBJ1-6, the V gene TRBV24-1, with D hard to call. Trimming left V 4 bases short and J 6 bases short, with 18 bases between. Germline V gene sequence: CDR1 KGHDR, CDR2 SFDVKD. This CDR3 spans 17 amino acids.

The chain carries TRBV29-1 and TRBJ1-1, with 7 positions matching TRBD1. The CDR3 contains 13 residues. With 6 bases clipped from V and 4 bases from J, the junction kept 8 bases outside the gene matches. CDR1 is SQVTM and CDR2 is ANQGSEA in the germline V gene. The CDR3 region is CSVATGMFTEAFF. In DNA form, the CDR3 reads TGCAGCGTAGCGACAGGGATGTTCACTGAAGCTTTCTTT.

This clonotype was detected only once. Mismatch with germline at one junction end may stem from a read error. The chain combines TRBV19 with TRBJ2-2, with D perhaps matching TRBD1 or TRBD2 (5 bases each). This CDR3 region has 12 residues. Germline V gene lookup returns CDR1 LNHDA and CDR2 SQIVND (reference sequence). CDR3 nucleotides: TGTGCCATCGGGGCGAACATCGGGGAGCTGTTTTTT. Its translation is CAIGANIGELFF.

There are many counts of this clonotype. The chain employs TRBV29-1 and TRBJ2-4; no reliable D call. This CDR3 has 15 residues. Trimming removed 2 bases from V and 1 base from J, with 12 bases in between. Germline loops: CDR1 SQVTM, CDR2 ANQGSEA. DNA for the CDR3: TGCAGCGTTGAAATTGGGATTGGGGCCAAAAACATTCAGTACTTC. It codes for CSVEIGIGAKNIQYF.

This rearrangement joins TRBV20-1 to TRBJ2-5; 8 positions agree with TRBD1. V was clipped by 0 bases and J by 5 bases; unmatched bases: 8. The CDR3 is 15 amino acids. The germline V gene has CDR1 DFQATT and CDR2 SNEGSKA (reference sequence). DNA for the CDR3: TGCAGTGCTAGAGATACGACAGGGGCAGGGGAGACCCAGTACTTC. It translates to CSARDTTGAGETQYF.

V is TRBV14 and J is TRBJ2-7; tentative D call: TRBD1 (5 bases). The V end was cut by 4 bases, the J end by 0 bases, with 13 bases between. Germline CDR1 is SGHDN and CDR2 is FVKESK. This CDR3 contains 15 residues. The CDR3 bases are TGTGCCAGCAGCCCCCAAGGGGTCAGCTCCTACGAGCAGTACTTC. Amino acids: CASSPQGVSSYEQYF. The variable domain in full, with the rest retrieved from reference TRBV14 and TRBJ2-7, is EAGVTQFPSHSVIEKGQTVTLRCDPISGHDNLYWYRRVMGKEIKFLLHFVKESKQDESGMPNNRFLAERTGGTYSTLKVQPAELEDSGVYFCASSPQGVSSYEQYFGPGTRLTVT.

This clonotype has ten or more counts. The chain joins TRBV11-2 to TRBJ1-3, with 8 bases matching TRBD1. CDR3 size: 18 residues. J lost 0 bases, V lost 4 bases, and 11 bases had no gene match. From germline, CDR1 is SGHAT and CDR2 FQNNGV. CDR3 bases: TGTGCCAGCAGCTATAGGGGGACAGGCTCGAGCTCTGGAAACACCATATATTTT. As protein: CASSYRGTGSSSGNTIYF.

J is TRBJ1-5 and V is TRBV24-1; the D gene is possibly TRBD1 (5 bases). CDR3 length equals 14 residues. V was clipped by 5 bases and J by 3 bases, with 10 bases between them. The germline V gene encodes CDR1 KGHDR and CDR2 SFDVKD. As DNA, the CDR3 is TGTGCCACCAGTGGCGGCAGGGTCAATCAGCCCCAGCATTTT. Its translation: CATSGGRVNQPQHF.

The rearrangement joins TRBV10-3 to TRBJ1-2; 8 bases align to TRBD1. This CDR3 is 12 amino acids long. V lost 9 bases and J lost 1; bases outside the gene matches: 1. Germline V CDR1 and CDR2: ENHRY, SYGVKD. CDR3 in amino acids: CAIGTGNYGYTF. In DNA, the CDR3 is TGTGCCATAGGGACAGGTAACTATGGCTACACCTTC.

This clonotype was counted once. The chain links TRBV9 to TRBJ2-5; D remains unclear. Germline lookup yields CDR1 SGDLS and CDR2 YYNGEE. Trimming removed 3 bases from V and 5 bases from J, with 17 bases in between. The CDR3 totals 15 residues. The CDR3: CASSAGGSWLETQYF. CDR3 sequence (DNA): TGTGCCAGCAGCGCCGGCGGCAGCTGGTTGGAGACCCAGTACTTC. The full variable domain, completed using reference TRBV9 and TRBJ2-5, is DSGVTQTPKHLITATGQRVTLRCSPRSGDLSVYWYQQSLDQGLQFLIQYYNGEERAKGNILERFSAQQFPDLHSELNLSSLELGDSALYFCASSAGGSWLETQYFGPGTRLLVL.

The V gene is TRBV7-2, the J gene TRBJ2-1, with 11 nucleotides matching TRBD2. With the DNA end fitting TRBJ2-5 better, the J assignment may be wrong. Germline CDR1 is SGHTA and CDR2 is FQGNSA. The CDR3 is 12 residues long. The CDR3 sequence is CASTSGGETQYF. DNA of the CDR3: TGTGCCAGTACTAGCGGGGGAGAGACCCAGTACTTC.

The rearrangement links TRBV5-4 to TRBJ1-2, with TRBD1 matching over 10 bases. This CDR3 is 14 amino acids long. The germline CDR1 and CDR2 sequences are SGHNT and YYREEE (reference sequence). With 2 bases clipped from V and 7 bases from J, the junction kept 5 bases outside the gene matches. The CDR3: CASSFLGDRGGYTF. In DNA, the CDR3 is TGTGCCAGCAGCTTTTTGGGGGACAGGGGTGGCTACACCTTC.

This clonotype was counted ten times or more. The CDR3, as DNA: TGTGCCAGCAGCCCCCGCCGACAGGGGATCGACGAGCAGTACGTC. It yields the protein CASSPRRQGIDEQYV. This chain uses TRBV5-6 with TRBJ2-7; TRBD1 matches at 8 bases. After removal of 4 bases from V and 5 bases from J, the junction contained 11 bases not matched to a gene. This CDR3 region has 15 residues. Germline loops: CDR1 SGHDT, CDR2 YYEEEE.

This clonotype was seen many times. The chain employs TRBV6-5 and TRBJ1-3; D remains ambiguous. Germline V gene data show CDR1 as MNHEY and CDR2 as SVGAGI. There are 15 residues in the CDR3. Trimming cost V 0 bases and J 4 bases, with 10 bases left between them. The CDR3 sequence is CASSYSGIAGNTIYF. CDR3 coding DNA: TGTGCCAGCAGTTACTCGGGGATAGCGGGAAACACCATATATTTT.

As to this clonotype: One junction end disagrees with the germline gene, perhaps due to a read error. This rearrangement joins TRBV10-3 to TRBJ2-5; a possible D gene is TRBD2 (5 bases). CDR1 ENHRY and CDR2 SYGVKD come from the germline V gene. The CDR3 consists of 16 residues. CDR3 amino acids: CASSYSRGASRETQYF. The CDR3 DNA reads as TGTGCCAGCAGTTACTCCCGGGGAGCGTCTCGGGAGACCCAGTACTTC.

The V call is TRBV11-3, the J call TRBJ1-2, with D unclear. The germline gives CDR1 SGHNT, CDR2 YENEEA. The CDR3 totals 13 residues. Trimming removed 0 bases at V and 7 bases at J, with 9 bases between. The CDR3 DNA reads TGTGCCAGCAGCTTAGATGAGAGTTCTGGCTACACCTTC. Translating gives CASSLDESSGYTF.

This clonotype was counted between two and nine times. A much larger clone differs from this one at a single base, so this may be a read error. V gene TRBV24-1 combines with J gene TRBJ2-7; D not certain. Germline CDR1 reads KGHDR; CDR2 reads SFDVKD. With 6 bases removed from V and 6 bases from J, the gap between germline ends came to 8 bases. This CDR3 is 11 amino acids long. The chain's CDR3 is CATSSWLEQYV. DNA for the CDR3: TGTGCCACCAGTAGTTGGCTCGAGCAGTACGTC.

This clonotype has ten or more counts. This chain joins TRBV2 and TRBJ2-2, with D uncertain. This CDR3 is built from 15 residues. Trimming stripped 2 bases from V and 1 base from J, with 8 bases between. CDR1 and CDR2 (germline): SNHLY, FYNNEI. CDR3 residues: CASSENSLNTGELFF. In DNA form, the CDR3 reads TGTGCCAGCAGTGAAAACAGCTTGAACACCGGGGAGCTGTTTTTT.

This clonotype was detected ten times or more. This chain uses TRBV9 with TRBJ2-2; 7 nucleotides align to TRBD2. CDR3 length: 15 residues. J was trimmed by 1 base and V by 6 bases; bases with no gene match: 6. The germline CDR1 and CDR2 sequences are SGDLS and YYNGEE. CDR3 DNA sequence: TGTGCCAGCACCCTGGGGGGGGGGAACACCGGGGAGCTGTTTTTT. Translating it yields CASTLGGGNTGELFF.

The CDR3 region is CASSLRHGVGDTQYF. CDR3 DNA sequence: TGTGCCAGCAGCTTACGTCATGGGGTAGGGGATACGCAGTATTTT. The gene calls are TRBV7-3 and TRBJ2-3; D remains unclear. This CDR3 has 15 residues. Trimming left V 2 bases short and J 6 bases short, with 15 bases between. CDR1 and CDR2 from the germline V gene are SGHTA and FQGTGA. The full variable domain, its missing parts supplied by reference TRBV7-3 and TRBJ2-3, is GAGVSQTPSNKVTEKGKYVELRCDPISGHTALYWYRQSLGQGPEFLIYFQGTGAADDSGLPNDRFFAVRPEGSVSTLKIQRTERGDSAVYLCASSLRHGVGDTQYFGPGTRLTVL.

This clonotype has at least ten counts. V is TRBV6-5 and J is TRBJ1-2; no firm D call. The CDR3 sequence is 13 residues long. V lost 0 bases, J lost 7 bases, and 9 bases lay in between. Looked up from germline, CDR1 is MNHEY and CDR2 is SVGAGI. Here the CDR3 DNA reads TGTGCCAGCAGTTACTCCCCGGAGGGTGGCTACACCTTC. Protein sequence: CASSYSPEGGYTF.

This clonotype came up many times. For the CDR3, the DNA is TGTGCCAGCAGCCGAGGGGGGACCTCCTACAATGAGCAGTTCTTC. This encodes CASSRGGTSYNEQFF. The chain combines TRBV14 with TRBJ2-1; D tentatively reads TRBD1 or TRBD2 (6 bases each). The germline V gene has CDR1 SGHDN and CDR2 FVKESK. Trimming stripped 4 bases from V and 0 bases from J, with 10 bases between. This CDR3 has 15 amino acids.

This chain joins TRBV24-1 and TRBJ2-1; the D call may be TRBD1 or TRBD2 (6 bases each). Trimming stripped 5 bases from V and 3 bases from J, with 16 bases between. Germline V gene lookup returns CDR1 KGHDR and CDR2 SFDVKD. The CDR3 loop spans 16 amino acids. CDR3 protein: CATSATPGGHYNEQFF. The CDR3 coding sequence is TGTGCCACCAGTGCCACCCCCGGGGGCCACTACAATGAGCAGTTCTTC.

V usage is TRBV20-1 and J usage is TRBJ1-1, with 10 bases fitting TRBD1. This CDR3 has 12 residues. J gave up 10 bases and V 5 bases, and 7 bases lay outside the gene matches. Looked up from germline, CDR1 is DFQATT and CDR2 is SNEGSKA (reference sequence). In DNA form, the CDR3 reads TGCAGTGCTCATGGGACAGGGGACGGAGCTTTCTTT. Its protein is CSAHGTGDGAFF.

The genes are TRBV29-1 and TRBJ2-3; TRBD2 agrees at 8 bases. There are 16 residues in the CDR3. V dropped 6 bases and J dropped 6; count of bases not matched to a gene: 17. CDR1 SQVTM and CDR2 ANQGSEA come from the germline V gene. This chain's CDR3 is CSVIISGSGRKDTQYF. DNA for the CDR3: TGCAGCGTCATCATTTCAGGAAGCGGGAGAAAGGATACGCAGTATTTT.